The clone carrying this T cell receptor beta chain was recorded a few times. Its antigen remains unknown. These data are taken from a study of graft-versus-host responses after intestinal transplantation. This CDR3 spans 11 amino acids. The ends were cut back, 0 bases at V and 14 bases at J, with 8 bases in the middle. CDR1 DFQATT and CDR2 SNEGSKA come from the germline V gene (reference sequence). The method was immunoSEQ multiplex PCR; TCRdb's version includes in-frame clones alone and lacks a portion of them. The sample includes 85,000 to 100,000 clones, about 90% of them seen just once. This sequence was found in a human donor who received an intestinal transplant. This chain connects TRBV20-1 to TRBJ1-6, with D uncertain. Sequencing used unstimulated CD4+ T cells sorted from spleen or lymph node cells, obtained before intestinal transplant. CDR3 bases: TGCAGTGCTAGAGATCTCGGGGCCCTCCACTTT. Its protein is CSARDLGALHF.